This T cell receptor (beta chain) was sequenced during a study of patients and donors after allogeneic stem cell transplantation. Germline CDR1 reads GTSNPN; CDR2 reads SVGIG (reference sequence). CDR3 length equals 14 residues. Trimming cost V 2 bases and J 1 base, with 11 bases left between them. In TCRdb, the RT-PCR reads were re-called with MiXCR into one record per CDR3 protein. The sample has over 130,000 distinct CDR3 sequences; about a third are singletons. Sequencing was performed on blood, either unsorted or a sorted T cell fraction (not recorded which). The TCR comes from a human donor who was either an allogeneic HSCT recipient or a stem cell or donor lymphocyte infusion donor (not recorded which). It is not recorded whose cells these are; they may come from a transplant donor. This chain links TRBV30 with TRBJ1-1; no clear D gene. The CDR3 sequence: CAWSIKGTNTEAFF. CDR3 coding DNA: TGTGCCTGGAGTATTAAGGGTACGAACACTGAAGCTTTCTTT.